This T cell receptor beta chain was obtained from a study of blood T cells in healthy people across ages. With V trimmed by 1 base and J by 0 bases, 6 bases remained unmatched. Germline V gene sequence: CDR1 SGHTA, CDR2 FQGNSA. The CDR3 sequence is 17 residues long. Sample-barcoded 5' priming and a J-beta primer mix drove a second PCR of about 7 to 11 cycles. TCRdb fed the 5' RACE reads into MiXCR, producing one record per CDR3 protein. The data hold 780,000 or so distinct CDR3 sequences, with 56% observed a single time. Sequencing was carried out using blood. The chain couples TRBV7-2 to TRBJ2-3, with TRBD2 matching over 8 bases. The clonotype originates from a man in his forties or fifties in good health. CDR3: CASSLVGAGGSTDTQYF. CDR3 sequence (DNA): TGTGCCAGCAGCTTAGTCGGGGCGGGAGGTAGCACAGATACGCAGTATTTT.